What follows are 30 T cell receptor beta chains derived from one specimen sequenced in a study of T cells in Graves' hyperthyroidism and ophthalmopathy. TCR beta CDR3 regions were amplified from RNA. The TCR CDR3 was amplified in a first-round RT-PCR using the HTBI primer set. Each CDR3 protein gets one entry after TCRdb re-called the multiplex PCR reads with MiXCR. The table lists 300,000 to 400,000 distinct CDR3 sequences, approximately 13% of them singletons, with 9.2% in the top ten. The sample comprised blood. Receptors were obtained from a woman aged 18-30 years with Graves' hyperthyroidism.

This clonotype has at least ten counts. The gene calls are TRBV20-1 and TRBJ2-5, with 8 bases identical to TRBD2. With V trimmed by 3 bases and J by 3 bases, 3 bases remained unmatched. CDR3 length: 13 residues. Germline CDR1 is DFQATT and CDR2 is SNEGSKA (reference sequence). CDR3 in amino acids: CSARKLAEETQYF. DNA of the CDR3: TGCAGTGCTAGGAAACTAGCGGAAGAGACCCAGTACTTC.

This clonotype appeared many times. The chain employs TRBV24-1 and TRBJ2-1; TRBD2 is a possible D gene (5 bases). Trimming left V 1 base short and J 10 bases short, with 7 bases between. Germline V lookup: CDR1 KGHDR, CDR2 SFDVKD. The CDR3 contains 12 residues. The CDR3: CATSDFGEEQFF. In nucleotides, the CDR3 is TGTGCCACCAGTGATTTCGGGGAAGAGCAGTTCTTC.

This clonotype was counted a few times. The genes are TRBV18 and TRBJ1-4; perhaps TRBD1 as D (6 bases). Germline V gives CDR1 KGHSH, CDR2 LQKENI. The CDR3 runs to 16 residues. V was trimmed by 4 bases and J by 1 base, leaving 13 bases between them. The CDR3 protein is CASSQSGALTNEKLFF. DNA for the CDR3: TGTGCCAGCTCACAATCAGGGGCCTTAACTAATGAAAAACTGTTTTTT.

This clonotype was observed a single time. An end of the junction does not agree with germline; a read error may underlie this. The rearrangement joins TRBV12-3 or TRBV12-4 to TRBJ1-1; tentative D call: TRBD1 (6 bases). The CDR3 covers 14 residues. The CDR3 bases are TGTGCCGGCAGTTTTAATCAGGGGATCACTGAGGCTTTCTTT. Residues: CAGSFNQGITEAFF.

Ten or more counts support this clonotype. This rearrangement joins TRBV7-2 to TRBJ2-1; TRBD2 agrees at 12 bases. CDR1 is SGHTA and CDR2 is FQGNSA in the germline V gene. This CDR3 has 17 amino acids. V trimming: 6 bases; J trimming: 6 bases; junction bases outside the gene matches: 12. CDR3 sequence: CASSSTLAGGGGNEQFF. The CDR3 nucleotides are TGTGCCAGCAGTTCGACGCTAGCGGGAGGGGGAGGCAATGAGCAGTTCTTC.

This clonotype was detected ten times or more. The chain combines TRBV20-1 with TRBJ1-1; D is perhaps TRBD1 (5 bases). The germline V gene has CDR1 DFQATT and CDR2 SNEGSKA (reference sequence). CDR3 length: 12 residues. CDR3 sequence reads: CSLPGANTEAFF. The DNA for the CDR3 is TGCAGCCTCCCTGGGGCGAACACTGAAGCTTTCTTT.

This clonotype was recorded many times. The CDR3 here is CSARDQDKRSSYNEQFF. As DNA, the CDR3 is TGCAGTGCTAGAGATCAGGATAAGCGAAGCTCCTACAATGAGCAGTTCTTC. The rearrangement links TRBV20-1 to TRBJ2-1; D is undetermined. The CDR3 totals 17 residues. The germline gives CDR1 DFQATT, CDR2 SNEGSKA (reference sequence). V dropped 0 bases and J dropped 0 bases, with 15 bases sitting between them.

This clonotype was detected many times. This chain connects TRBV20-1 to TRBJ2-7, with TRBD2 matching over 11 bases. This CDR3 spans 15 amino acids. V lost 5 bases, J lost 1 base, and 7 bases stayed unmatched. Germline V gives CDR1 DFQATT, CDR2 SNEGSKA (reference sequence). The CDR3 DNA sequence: TGCAGTGCTGGGATAGCGGGAGGGTTTTCCTACGAGCAGTACTTC. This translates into CSAGIAGGFSYEQYF.

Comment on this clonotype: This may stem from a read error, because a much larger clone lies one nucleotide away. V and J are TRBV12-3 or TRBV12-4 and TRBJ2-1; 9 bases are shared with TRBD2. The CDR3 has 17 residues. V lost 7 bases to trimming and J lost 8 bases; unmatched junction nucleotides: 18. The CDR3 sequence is CASTWTSESAIAHEQFF. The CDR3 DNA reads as TGTGCCAGCACCTGGACTAGCGAGAGTGCCATCGCACATGAGCAGTTCTTC.

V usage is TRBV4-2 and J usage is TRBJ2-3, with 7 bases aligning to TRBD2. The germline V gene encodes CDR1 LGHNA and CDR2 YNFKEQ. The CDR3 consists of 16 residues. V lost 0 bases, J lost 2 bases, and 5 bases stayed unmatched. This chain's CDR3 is CASSQDRLANTDTQYF. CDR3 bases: TGTGCCAGCAGCCAAGACCGACTAGCCAACACAGATACGCAGTATTTT.

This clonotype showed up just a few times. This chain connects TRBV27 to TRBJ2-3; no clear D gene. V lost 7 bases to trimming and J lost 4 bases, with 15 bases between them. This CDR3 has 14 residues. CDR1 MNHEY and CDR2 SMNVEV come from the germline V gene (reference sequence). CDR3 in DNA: TGTGCCAGCAAAACCCTCCGTCCCTCAGATACGCAGTATTTT. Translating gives CASKTLRPSDTQYF.

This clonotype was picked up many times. The CDR3 DNA sequence: TGTGCCAGCAGGCAGGGTCTGATTCCTGAAGCTTTCTTT. This sequence encodes CASRQGLIPEAFF. V gene TRBV2 combines with J gene TRBJ1-1; D is perhaps TRBD1 (5 bases). The V and J ends lost 6 bases and 6 bases respectively, with 14 bases between them. The germline V gene has CDR1 SNHLY and CDR2 FYNNEI. CDR3 size: 13 residues.

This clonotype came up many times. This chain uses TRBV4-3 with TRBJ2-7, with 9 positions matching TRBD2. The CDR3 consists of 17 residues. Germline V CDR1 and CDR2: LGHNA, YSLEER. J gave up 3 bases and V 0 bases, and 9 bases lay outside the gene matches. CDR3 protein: CASSQDQASGAGYEQYF. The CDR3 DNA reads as TGCGCCAGCAGCCAAGATCAGGCTAGCGGGGCCGGCTACGAGCAGTACTTC.

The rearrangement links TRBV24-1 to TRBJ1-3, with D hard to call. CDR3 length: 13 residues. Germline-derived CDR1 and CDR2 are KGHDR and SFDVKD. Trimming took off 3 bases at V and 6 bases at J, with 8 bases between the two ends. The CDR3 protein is CATSDALTNTIYF. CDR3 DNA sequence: TGTGCCACCAGTGATGCTCTAACAAACACCATATATTTT.

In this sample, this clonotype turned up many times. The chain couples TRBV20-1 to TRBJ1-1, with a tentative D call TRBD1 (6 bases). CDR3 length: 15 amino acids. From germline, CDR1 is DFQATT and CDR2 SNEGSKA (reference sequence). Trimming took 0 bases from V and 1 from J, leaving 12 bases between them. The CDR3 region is CSAREGGKQNTEAFF. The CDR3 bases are TGCAGTGCTAGAGAAGGGGGGAAACAGAACACTGAAGCTTTCTTT.

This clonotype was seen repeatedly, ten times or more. The CDR3 spells CASSQDRLNTEAFF. The CDR3 DNA sequence: TGTGCCAGCAGCCAAGACAGATTGAACACTGAAGCTTTCTTT. This chain uses TRBV3-1 with TRBJ1-1; no definite D call. This CDR3 is built from 14 residues. Trimming removed 0 bases at V and 0 bases at J, with 5 bases between. Germline V lookup: CDR1 LGHDT, CDR2 YNNKEL (reference sequence).

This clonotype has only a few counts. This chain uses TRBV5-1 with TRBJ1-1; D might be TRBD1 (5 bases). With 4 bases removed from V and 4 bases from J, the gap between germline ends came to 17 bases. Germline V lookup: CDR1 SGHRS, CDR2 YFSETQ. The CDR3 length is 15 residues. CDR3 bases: TGCGCCAGCAGCCCTCTCCCTCAGGGTTTCACTGAAGCTTTCTTT. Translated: CASSPLPQGFTEAFF.

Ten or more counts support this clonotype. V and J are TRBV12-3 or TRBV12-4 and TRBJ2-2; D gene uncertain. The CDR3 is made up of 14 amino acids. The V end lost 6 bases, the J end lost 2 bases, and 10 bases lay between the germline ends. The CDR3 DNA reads TGTGCCAGCAGGGGGAACTCCAACACCGGGGAGCTGTTTTTT. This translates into CASRGNSNTGELFF.

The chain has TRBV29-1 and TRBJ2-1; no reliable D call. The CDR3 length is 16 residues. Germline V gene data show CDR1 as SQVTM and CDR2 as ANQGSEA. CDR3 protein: CRLPGPLWSSYNEQFF. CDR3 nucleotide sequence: TGCAGGCTGCCGGGCCCCCTTTGGAGCTCCTACAATGAGCAGTTCTTC.

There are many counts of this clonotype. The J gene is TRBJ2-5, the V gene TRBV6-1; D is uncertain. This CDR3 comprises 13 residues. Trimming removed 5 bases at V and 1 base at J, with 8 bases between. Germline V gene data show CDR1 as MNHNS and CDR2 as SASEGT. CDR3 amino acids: CASSPAAQETQYF. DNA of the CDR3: TGTGCCAGCAGTCCTGCAGCCCAAGAGACCCAGTACTTC.

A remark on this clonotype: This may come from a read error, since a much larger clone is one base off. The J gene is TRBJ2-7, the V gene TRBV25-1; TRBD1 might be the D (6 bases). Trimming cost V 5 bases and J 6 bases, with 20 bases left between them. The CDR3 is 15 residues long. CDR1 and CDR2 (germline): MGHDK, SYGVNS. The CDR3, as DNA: TGTGCCAGCAGTACCCATGACAGGATTATGAGCGAGCAGTACTTC. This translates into CASSTHDRIMSEQYF.

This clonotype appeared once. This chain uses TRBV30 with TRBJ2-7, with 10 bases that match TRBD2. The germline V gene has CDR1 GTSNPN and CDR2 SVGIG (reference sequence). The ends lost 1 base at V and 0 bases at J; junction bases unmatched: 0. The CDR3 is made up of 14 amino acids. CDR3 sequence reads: CAWSGTSGSYEQYF. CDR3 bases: TGTGCCTGGAGTGGGACTAGCGGCTCCTACGAGCAGTACTTC.

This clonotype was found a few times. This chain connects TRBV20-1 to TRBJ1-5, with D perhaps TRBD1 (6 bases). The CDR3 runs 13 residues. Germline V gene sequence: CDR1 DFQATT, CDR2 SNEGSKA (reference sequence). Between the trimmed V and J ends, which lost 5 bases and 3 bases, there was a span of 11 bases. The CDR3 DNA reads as TGCAGTGCTCCGATGGGGGCCAATCAGCCCCAGCATTTT. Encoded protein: CSAPMGANQPQHF.

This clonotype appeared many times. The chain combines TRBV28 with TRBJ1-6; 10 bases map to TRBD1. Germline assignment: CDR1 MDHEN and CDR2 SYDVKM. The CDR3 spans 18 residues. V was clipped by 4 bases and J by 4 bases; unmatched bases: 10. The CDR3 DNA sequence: TGTGCCAGCAGTTCAGGGACAGGGGCGTTTGGGTATAATTCACCCCTCCACTTT. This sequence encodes CASSSGTGAFGYNSPLHF. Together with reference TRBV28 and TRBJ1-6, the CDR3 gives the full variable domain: DVKVTQSSRYLVKRTGEKVFLECVQDMDHENMFWYRQDPGLGLRLIYFSYDVKMKEKGDIPEGYSVSREKKERFSLILESASTNQTSMYLCASSSGTGAFGYNSPLHFGNGTRLTVT.

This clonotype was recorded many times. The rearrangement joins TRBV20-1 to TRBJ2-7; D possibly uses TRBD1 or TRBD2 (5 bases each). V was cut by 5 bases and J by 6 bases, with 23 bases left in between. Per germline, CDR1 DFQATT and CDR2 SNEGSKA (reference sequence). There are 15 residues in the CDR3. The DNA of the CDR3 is TGCAGTGCTTCCCTCGGGGCCGGGGCGTTGGGCGAGCAGTACTTC. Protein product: CSASLGAGALGEQYF.

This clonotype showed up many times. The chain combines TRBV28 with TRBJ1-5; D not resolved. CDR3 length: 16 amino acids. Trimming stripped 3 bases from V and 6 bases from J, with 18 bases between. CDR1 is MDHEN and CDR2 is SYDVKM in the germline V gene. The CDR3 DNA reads TGTGCCAGCAGTTTGGCCCTCCGAGAGAAGCTTCAGCCCCAGCATTTT. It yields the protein CASSLALREKLQPQHF.

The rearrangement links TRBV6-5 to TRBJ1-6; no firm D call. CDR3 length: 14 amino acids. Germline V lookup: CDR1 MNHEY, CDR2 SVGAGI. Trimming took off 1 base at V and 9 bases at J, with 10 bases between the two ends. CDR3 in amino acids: CASSYLGEGSPLHF. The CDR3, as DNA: TGTGCCAGCAGTTACTTGGGAGAGGGTTCACCCCTCCACTTT.

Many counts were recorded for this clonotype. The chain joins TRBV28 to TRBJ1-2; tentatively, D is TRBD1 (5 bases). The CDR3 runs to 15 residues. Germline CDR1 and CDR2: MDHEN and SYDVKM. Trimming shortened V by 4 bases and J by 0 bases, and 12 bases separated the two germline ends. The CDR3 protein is CASSSAGTANYGYTF. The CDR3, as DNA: TGTGCCAGCAGTTCCGCCGGGACTGCTAACTATGGCTACACCTTC.

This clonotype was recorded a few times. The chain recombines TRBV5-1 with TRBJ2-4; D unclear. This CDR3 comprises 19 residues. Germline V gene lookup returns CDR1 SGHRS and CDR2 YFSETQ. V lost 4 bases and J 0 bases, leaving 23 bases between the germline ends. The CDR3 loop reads CASSPGLEVTPLAKNIQYF. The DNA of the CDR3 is TGCGCCAGCAGCCCTGGGCTAGAGGTCACACCTCTAGCCAAAAACATTCAGTACTTC.

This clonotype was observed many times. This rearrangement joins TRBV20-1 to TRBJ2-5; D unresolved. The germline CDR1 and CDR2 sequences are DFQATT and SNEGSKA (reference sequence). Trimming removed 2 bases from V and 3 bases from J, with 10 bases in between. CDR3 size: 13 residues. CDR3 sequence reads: CSARQKTKETQYF. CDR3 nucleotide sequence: TGCAGTGCTAGACAGAAGACAAAAGAGACCCAGTACTTC.